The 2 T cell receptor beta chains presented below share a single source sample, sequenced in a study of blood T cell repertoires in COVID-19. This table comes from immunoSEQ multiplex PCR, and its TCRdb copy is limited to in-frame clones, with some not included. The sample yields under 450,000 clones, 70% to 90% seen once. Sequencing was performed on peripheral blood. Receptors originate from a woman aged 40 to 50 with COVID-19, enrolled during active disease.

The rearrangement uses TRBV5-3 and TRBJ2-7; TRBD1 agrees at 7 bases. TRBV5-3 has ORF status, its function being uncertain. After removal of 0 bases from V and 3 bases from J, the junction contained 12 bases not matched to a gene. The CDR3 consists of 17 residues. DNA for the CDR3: TGTGCCAGAAGCTTGGCTAGGGGGCTGTCCCGAGTCTACGAGCAGTACTTC. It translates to CARSLARGLSRVYEQYF.

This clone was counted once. The chain's CDR3 is CSVEGGGEQYF. The CDR3 DNA reads TGCAGCGTTGAAGGAGGGGGCGAGCAGTACTTC. V and J are TRBV29-1 and TRBJ2-7, with D maybe TRBD1 (6 bases). Trimming removed 1 base from V and 6 bases from J, with 7 bases in between. This CDR3 region has 11 residues. Germline CDR1 reads SQVTM; CDR2 reads ANQGSEA.